These 26 T cell receptor beta chains were sequenced from one sample in a study of shared clonotypes between healthy human individuals (TCRdb year 2020). Libraries were prepared through the immunoSEQ multiplex PCR assay. TCRdb stores this immuneACCESS table with in-frame sequences only. Part of the clones is absent; in the studies checked, under half of the shortfall reflects unresolved V genes, and no reason is known for the rest. Present in this sample are approximately 350,000 clones, around 96% of which were seen just once. Together, the top ten hold about 0.34% of the sample. Sequenced material: memory CD8+ T cells sorted from blood. The cell subset or site label here, explained by the study, means: CD45RO+ cells pooled with CCR7-negative TemRA cells. Receptors originate from a man aged 25 to 40 in good health.

The DNA for the CDR3 is TGCGCCAGCAGCCAAGTTGAGGCGCTAGCGTTCGATGAGCAGTTCTTC. This codes for CASSQVEALAFDEQFF. The chain links TRBV4-1 to TRBJ2-1, with D perhaps TRBD2 (6 bases). The V gene's germline CDR1 is MGHRA and CDR2 YSYEKL. CDR3 length: 16 residues. The V gene lost 1 base and the J gene lost 8 bases, with 18 bases spanning the gap.

V is TRBV19 and J is TRBJ2-7, with D possibly matching TRBD1 (6 bases). From germline, CDR1 is LNHDA and CDR2 SQIVND (reference sequence). CDR3 length: 15 amino acids. Trimming left V 5 bases short and J 0 bases short, with 14 bases between. The CDR3 protein is CASSVGPGDSYEQYF. The DNA for the CDR3 is TGTGCCAGTAGTGTGGGACCAGGGGACTCCTACGAGCAGTACTTC.

V and J are TRBV4-2 and TRBJ2-7, with D unresolved. The V and J ends lost 0 bases and 3 bases respectively, with 12 bases between them. The germline V gene encodes CDR1 LGHNA and CDR2 YNFKEQ. The CDR3 has 15 amino acids. In DNA, the CDR3 is TGTGCCAGCAGCCAAGATGGGGAATCCGGCTACGAGCAGTACTTC. Translated: CASSQDGESGYEQYF.

The chain uses TRBV6-5 and TRBJ2-3; 13 bases fit TRBD2. V trimming: 8 bases; J trimming: 7 bases; junction bases outside the gene matches: 6. The CDR3 is 14 amino acids. Germline loops: CDR1 MNHEY, CDR2 SVGAGI. The CDR3 sequence is CASAGTSGANTQYF. The CDR3 region has the DNA TGTGCCAGCGCCGGGACTAGCGGGGCTAATACGCAGTATTTT.

This clone came up once. Other nucleotide sequences in the sample specify the same CDR3. V and J are TRBV28 and TRBJ2-7; no firm D call. The CDR3 is made up of 11 amino acids. V lost 6 bases and J lost 3, with 6 bases in between. Per the germline V gene, CDR1 is MDHEN and CDR2 is SYDVKM. DNA of the CDR3: TGTGCCAGCAGCTTAGGCTACGAGCAGTACTTC. This sequence encodes CASSLGYEQYF.

The genes are TRBV7-8 and TRBJ2-7; TRBD1 matches 9 bases. The CDR3 has 15 amino acids. CDR1 is SGHVS, CDR2 FQNEAQ, per germline. V lost 1 base, J lost 2 bases, and 3 bases stayed unmatched. The CDR3 region has the DNA TGTGCCAGCAGCTTAGGACAGGGGGGAACCTACGAGCAGTACTTC. Translation gives CASSLGQGGTYEQYF.

The rearrangement uses TRBV5-1 and TRBJ1-3; 10 bases match TRBD1. Germline-derived CDR1 and CDR2 are SGHRS and YFSETQ. This CDR3 spans 16 amino acids. Germline trimming cut 7 bases from V and 0 bases from J; bases unmatched to any gene: 7. CDR3 DNA: TGCGCCAGCTCCTCGGGACAGGGGAGCTCTGGAAACACCATATATTTT. Its translation: CASSSGQGSSGNTIYF.

This chain joins TRBV2 and TRBJ2-4; D might be TRBD2 (5 bases). Looked up from germline, CDR1 is SNHLY and CDR2 is FYNNEI. Trimming removed 8 bases at V and 4 bases at J, with 12 bases between. CDR3 length: 13 residues. CDR3 in DNA: TGTGCCAGCGAGGGTCGCATAAAAAACATTCAGTACTTC. This encodes CASEGRIKNIQYF. Full variable domain (outside the CDR3, taken from reference TRBV2 and TRBJ2-4): EPEVTQTPSHQVTQMGQEVILRCVPISNHLYFYWYRQILGQKVEFLVSFYNNEISEKSEIFDDQFSVERPDGSNFTLKIRSTKLEDSAMYFCASEGRIKNIQYFGAGTRLSVL.

In its sample, this clone was seen a few times. The gene calls are TRBV6-1 and TRBJ2-2; 8 nucleotides agree with TRBD2. V shed 6 bases, J shed 4 bases, and the junction held 7 bases outside the gene matches. Germline CDR1 MNHNS, CDR2 SASEGT. The CDR3 sequence is 15 residues long. DNA for the CDR3: TGTGCCAGCAGGGAGCGGGAGATGGCCACCGGGGAGCTGTTTTTT. It is translated as CASREREMATGELFF.

This chain connects TRBV29-1 to TRBJ1-4, with unresolved D. V lost 7 bases, J lost 3 bases, and 12 bases lay in between. The length of the CDR3 is 13 residues. Germline V gene lookup returns CDR1 SQVTM and CDR2 ANQGSEA. The CDR3 DNA reads TGCAGCGCCAGCGGGTTAGCTAATGAAAAACTGTTTTTT. Translating gives CSASGLANEKLFF.

As DNA, the CDR3 is TGTGCCAGCTTCCTAAGCGGAGAAGTCTACAATGAGCAGTTCTTC. Translating it yields CASFLSGEVYNEQFF. The chain joins TRBV7-9 to TRBJ2-1; possibly TRBD2 for D (5 bases). The germline CDR1 and CDR2 sequences are SEHNR and FQNEAQ (reference sequence). The CDR3 is 15 residues long. The V gene lost 8 bases and the J gene lost 3 bases, with 17 bases spanning the gap.

This chain links TRBV5-1 with TRBJ2-5; TRBD1 aligns across 7 bases. The CDR3 length is 16 residues. The ends lost 0 bases at V and 1 base at J; junction bases unmatched: 6. The germline gives CDR1 SGHRS, CDR2 YFSETQ. CDR3 nucleotide sequence: TGCGCCAGCAGCTTGGCGGGGACAGAGACCCAAGAGACCCAGTACTTC. Translation: CASSLAGTETQETQYF.

This clone came up once. The chain is built from TRBV6-4 and TRBJ2-7; D possibly corresponds to TRBD2 (6 bases). The germline V and J ends were trimmed by 7 bases and 3 bases, with 19 bases remaining between them. There are 15 residues in the CDR3. Germline V gene sequence: CDR1 MRHNA, CDR2 SNTAGT. The CDR3 spells CASTPPVASVYEQYF. CDR3 bases: TGTGCCAGCACCCCGCCAGTCGCTAGCGTCTACGAGCAGTACTTC.

This chain joins TRBV7-9 and TRBJ1-2; unclear D gene. CDR3 size: 13 residues. The germline V and J ends were trimmed by 5 bases and 5 bases, with 12 bases remaining between them. Germline loops: CDR1 SEHNR, CDR2 FQNEAQ (reference sequence). The CDR3 region is CASSPDPGYGYTF. CDR3 sequence (DNA): TGTGCCAGCAGCCCCGACCCGGGGTATGGCTACACCTTC.

The J gene is TRBJ1-5, the V gene TRBV6-1; no clear D gene. CDR1 and CDR2 from the germline V gene are MNHNS and SASEGT. Trimming shortened V by 7 bases and J by 2 bases, and 15 bases separated the two germline ends. The CDR3 runs 15 residues. DNA of the CDR3: TGTGCCAGCATGAACAACGGTTGGGGCAATCAGCCCCAGCATTTT. Protein: CASMNNGWGNQPQHF.

The chain couples TRBV5-8 to TRBJ2-7; TRBD1 matches at 7 bases. Trimming removed 3 bases from V and 3 bases from J; junction bases left unmatched: 9. CDR3 length: 15 amino acids. Germline CDR1 SGHTS, CDR2 YDEGEE. Here the CDR3 reads CASSSRTGPHYEQYF. In DNA, the CDR3 is TGTGCCAGCAGCTCGCGGACAGGCCCCCACTACGAGCAGTACTTC.

The chain carries TRBV2 and TRBJ2-5, with a possible D match to TRBD2 (6 bases). V was trimmed by 9 bases and J by 4 bases, leaving 24 bases between them. CDR3 length: 16 amino acids. Per germline, CDR1 SNHLY and CDR2 FYNNEI. As DNA, the CDR3 is TGTGCCAGTAGAGGAGGAGGGGCAGGTTTTATAGAGACCCAGTACTTC. Protein sequence: CASRGGGAGFIETQYF.

CDR3 sequence (DNA): TGTGCCAGCTCACCGGCTTCTTCAGATACGCAGTATTTT. This codes for CASSPASSDTQYF. The gene calls are TRBV18 and TRBJ2-3, with D uncertain. V lost 3 bases to trimming and J lost 4 bases, with 8 bases between them. CDR3 length equals 13 residues. The germline V gene has CDR1 KGHSH and CDR2 LQKENI.

The chain uses TRBV5-4 and TRBJ2-3, with D perhaps given as TRBD1 or TRBD2 (6 bases each). The CDR3 totals 18 residues. V was clipped by 4 bases and J by 0 bases, with 21 bases between them. The V gene's germline CDR1 is SGHNT and CDR2 YYREEE (reference sequence). CDR3 coding DNA: TGTGCCAGCAGCCCGAGAGGGGGGCAGGGCCCAAGCACAGATACGCAGTATTTT. It specifies CASSPRGGQGPSTDTQYF.

The chain uses TRBV5-1 and TRBJ1-1; D might be TRBD1 (5 bases). The germline V and J ends were trimmed by 4 bases and 6 bases, with 22 bases remaining between them. From germline, CDR1 is SGHRS and CDR2 YFSETQ. The CDR3 has 16 residues. The CDR3 nucleotides are TGCGCCAGCAGCCCAAGACGGTGGGACCAGAGCGCTGAAGCTTTCTTT. Residues: CASSPRRWDQSAEAFF. The full variable domain, in which reference TRBV5-1 and TRBJ1-1 provide the parts outside the CDR3, is KAGVTQTPRYLIKTRGQQVTLSCSPISGHRSVSWYQQTPGQGLQFLFEYFSETQRNKGNFPGRFSGRQFSNSRSEMNVSTLELGDSALYLCASSPRRWDQSAEAFFGQGTRLTVV.

The J gene is TRBJ2-3, the V gene TRBV5-4, with 9 nucleotides matching TRBD2. With V trimmed by 4 bases and J by 4 bases, 10 bases remained unmatched. CDR3 length equals 16 residues. Germline CDR1 and CDR2: SGHNT and YYREEE (reference sequence). DNA for the CDR3: TGTGCCAGCAGCCCGGAGGCGGGAGGGCCGGCAGATACGCAGTATTTT. As protein: CASSPEAGGPADTQYF.

The chain combines TRBV27 with TRBJ1-5, with D possibly TRBD1 on 5 matching bases. The CDR3 spans 17 residues. From germline, CDR1 is MNHEY and CDR2 SMNVEV (reference sequence). Trimming took 5 bases from V and 0 from J, leaving 17 bases between them. In nucleotides, the CDR3 is TGTGCCAGCAGTAACCGGGCTTTAGGGGATAGCAATCAGCCCCAGCATTTT. Protein: CASSNRALGDSNQPQHF.

The J gene is TRBJ2-5, the V gene TRBV10-3; D call uncertain. Between the trimmed V and J ends, which lost 0 bases and 6 bases, there was a span of 11 bases. Germline V CDR1 and CDR2: ENHRY, SYGVKD. CDR3 length: 14 amino acids. CDR3 protein: CAISESENWKTQYF. CDR3 nucleotides: TGTGCCATCAGTGAGTCGGAGAATTGGAAGACCCAGTACTTC.

The chain is built from TRBV10-1 and TRBJ1-1; D is ambiguous. The V gene's germline CDR1 is WNHNN and CDR2 SYGVQD (reference sequence). V was cut by 5 bases and J by 6 bases, with 13 bases left in between. The CDR3 loop spans 13 amino acids. The CDR3 reads CASSRGLMAEAFF. Here the CDR3 DNA reads TGCGCCAGCAGTAGAGGGTTGATGGCTGAAGCTTTCTTT.

This chain uses TRBV9 with TRBJ2-3; 7 bases align to TRBD2. Germline loops: CDR1 SGDLS, CDR2 YYNGEE. J lost 11 bases, V lost 3 bases, and 9 bases had no gene match. This CDR3 spans 13 amino acids. The CDR3 bases are TGTGCCAGCAGCGCCTCCTCTAGCGGCGTGCAGTATTTT. Protein: CASSASSSGVQYF.

CDR3 residues: CASRPMGLAGDGEQYF. As DNA, the CDR3 is TGTGCCAGCCGCCCGATGGGACTAGCGGGAGACGGCGAGCAGTACTTC. The V gene is TRBV13, the J gene TRBJ2-7; TRBD2 matches at 14 bases. Germline CDR1 reads PRHDT; CDR2 reads FYEKMQ (reference sequence). The CDR3 covers 16 residues. After removal of 8 bases from V and 6 bases from J, the junction contained 12 bases not matched to a gene.